This T cell receptor beta chain was recovered during a study of blood T cell repertoires in COVID-19. Study at large: The samples span acute and convalescent COVID-19 from the United States, Italy and Spain.

CDR1 LNHDA and CDR2 SQIVND come from the germline V gene (reference sequence). Losses at the gene ends were 5 bases for V and 3 bases for J; bases not matched to a gene: 4. This CDR3 is built from 15 residues. Assay used: immunoSEQ multiplex PCR; TCRdb lists only in-frame clones, some missing. The sample has over 75,000 clones; 90% are singletons. A single count supports this clone. The chain joins TRBV19 to TRBJ2-3; 11 bases are a match to TRBD1. The receptor's source is a human donor with active COVID-19. The donor label of this sample is uncertain. Sequences were obtained from peripheral blood. Here the CDR3 reads CASSRDRGGTDTQYF. The CDR3 bases are TGTGCCAGTAGTCGGGACAGGGGGGGGACAGATACGCAGTATTTT. The full variable domain, with the rest looked up from reference TRBV19 and TRBJ2-3, is DGGITQSPKYLFRKEGQNVTLSCEQNLNHDAMYWYRQDPGQGLRLIYYSQIVNDFQKGDIAEGYSVSREKKESFPLTVTSAQKNPTAFYLCASSRDRGGTDTQYFGPGTRLTVL.